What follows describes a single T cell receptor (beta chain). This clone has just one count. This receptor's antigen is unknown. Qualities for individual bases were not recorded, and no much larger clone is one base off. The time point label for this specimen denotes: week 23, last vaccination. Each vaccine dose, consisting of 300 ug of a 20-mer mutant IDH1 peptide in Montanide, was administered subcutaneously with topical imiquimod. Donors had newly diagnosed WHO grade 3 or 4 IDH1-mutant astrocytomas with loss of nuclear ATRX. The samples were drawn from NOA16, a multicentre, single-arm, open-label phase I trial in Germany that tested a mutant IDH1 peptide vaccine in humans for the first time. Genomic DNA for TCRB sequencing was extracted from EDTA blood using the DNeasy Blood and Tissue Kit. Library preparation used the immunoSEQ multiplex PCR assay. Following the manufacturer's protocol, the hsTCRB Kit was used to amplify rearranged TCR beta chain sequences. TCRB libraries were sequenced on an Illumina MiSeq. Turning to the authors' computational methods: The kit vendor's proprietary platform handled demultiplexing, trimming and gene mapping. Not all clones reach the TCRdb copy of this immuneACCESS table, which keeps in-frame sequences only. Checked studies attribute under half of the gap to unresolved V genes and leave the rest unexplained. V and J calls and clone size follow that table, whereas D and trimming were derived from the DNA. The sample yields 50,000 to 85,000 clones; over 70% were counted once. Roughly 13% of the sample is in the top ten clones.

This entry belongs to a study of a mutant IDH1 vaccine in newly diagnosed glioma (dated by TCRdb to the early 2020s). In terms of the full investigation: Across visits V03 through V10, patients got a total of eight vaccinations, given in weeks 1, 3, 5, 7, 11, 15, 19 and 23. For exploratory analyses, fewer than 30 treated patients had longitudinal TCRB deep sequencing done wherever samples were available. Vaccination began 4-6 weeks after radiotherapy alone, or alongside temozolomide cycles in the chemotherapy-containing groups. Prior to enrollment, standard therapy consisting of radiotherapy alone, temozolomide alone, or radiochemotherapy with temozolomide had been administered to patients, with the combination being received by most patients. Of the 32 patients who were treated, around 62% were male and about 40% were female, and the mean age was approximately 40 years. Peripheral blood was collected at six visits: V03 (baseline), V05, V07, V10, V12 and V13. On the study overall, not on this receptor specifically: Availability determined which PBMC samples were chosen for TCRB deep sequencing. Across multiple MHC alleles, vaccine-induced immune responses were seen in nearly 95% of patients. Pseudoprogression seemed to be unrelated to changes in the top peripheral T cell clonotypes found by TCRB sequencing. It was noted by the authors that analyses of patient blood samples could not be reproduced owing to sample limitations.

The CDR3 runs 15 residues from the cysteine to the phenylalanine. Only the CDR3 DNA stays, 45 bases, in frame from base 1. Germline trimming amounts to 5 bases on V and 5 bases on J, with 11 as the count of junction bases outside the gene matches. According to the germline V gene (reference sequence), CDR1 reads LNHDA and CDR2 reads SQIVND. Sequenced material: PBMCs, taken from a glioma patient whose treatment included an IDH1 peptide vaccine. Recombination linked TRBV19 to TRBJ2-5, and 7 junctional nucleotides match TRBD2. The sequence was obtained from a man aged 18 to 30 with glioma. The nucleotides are TGTGCCAGTAGTGCGCGCGGGAGACCTGAGGAGACCCAGTACTTC. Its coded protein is CASSARGRPEETQYF.